This T cell receptor beta chain was sequenced for a study of response to subunit inactivated influenza vaccine. This clonotype was found many times. Its antigen is not known. General study results and limits: The authors put forward the suggestion that each seasonal influenza vaccination may bring in only a limited number of new T cells.

A single record per CDR3 protein comes from TCRdb applying MiXCR to the RT-PCR reads. The sample shows about 180,000 distinct CDR3 sequences, around 9% of them seen only once. The sequence was collected from a man over 45 who received an inactivated influenza vaccine. Sequencing used non-naive T cells sorted from PBMCs, obtained on the day of vaccination.

The CDR3 loop is CASSRQGLAKNIQYF. The DNA of the CDR3 is TGTGCCAGCAGTCGACAGGGGCTAGCCAAAAACATTCAGTACTTC. The rearrangement uses TRBV11-2 and TRBJ2-4, with 8 bases aligning to TRBD1. There are 15 residues in the CDR3. Germline lookup yields CDR1 SGHAT and CDR2 FQNNGV. V shed 6 bases and J 0 bases; nucleotides not matched to a gene: 4. The full variable domain, with the rest looked up from reference TRBV11-2 and TRBJ2-4, is EAGVAQSPRYKIIEKRQSVAFWCNPISGHATLYWYQQILGQGPKLLIQFQNNGVVDDSQLPKDRFSAERLKGVDSTLKIQPAKLEDSAVYLCASSRQGLAKNIQYFGAGTRLSVL.